Given below is one TCR beta chain in context. This sample is drawn from a study of blood T cell repertoires in COVID-19. V trimming: 0 bases; J trimming: 6 bases; junction bases outside the gene matches: 3. The CDR3 is made up of 14 amino acids. Germline V gene data show CDR1 as SGHRS and CDR2 as YFSETQ. Either two negative PCRs, clearance, or symptom resolution qualified Cohort 3 donors as recovered. Sequencing used immunoSEQ multiplex PCR; TCRdb keeps in-frame clones, though not all of them. The sample lists 140,000 to 150,000 clones, approximately 80% seen once, with roughly 6.2% in the top ten. The receptor was isolated from a woman aged 40 to 49 who had recovered from COVID-19. The specimen was PBMCs or T cells enriched from blood (not recorded which). The gene calls are TRBV5-1 and TRBJ2-3; 8 bases agree with TRBD2. CDR3 nucleotide sequence: TGCGCCAGCAGCTTGGAAACGGGAGGGGATACGCAGTATTTT. Translated: CASSLETGGDTQYF.